The 12 T cell receptor beta chains reported below all come from one sample, sequenced in a study of CD8+ T cells in alopecia areata. RNA extraction and reverse transcription yielded cDNA as sequencing template. Method: immunoSEQ multiplex PCR; TCRdb's copy keeps in-frame clones and lacks some. The data contain more than 95,000 clones, approximately 60% of them singletons. Treatment here: oral pan-JAK inhibitor, 5-10 mg twice daily. The sample consisted of CD4+ T cells sorted from blood, taken at week 4, from a patient treated with tofacitinib. The receptor source for this set is a human donor with alopecia areata.

The chain has TRBV29-1 and TRBJ2-2, with 8 bases fitting TRBD1. The CDR3 is 15 residues long. V lost 7 bases and J lost 0; bases outside the gene matches: 7. In germline, CDR1 is SQVTM, CDR2 ANQGSEA. In nucleotides, the CDR3 is TGCAGCGCCCGACGGGACAGGACGAACACCGGGGAGCTGTTTTTT. It codes for CSARRDRTNTGELFF.

The CDR3 spells CASRSGQGSREQYF. The CDR3 DNA reads as TGTGCCAGCAGGTCGGGACAGGGGTCGCGGGAGCAGTACTTC. The genes are TRBV7-2 and TRBJ2-7; TRBD1 matches at 10 bases. V shed 6 bases and J 7 bases; nucleotides not matched to a gene: 9. Germline CDR1 is SGHTA and CDR2 is FQGNSA. The CDR3 is 14 residues long.

This chain joins TRBV7-9 and TRBJ1-1; possible D gene TRBD1, 5 bases. In germline, CDR1 is SEHNR, CDR2 FQNEAQ (reference sequence). Trimming took 5 bases from V and 1 from J, leaving 8 bases between them. The CDR3 consists of 13 residues. The CDR3 loop reads CASSETGNTEAFF. CDR3 nucleotide sequence: TGTGCCAGCAGCGAAACAGGGAACACTGAAGCTTTCTTT.

This clone was found a few times. The chain uses TRBV6-6 and TRBJ2-7, with D possibly being TRBD1 or TRBD2 (5 bases each). Deletions cut 5 bases from V and 5 bases from J, with 10 bases between. Germline values: CDR1 MNHNY, CDR2 SVGAGI (reference sequence). This CDR3 is 12 amino acids long. The CDR3 coding sequence is TGTGCCAGCAGTGTGAGGGGCGACGAGCAGTACTTC. Amino acids: CASSVRGDEQYF.

J is TRBJ2-2 and V is TRBV7-2, with a tentative D call TRBD1 (5 bases). Trimming removed 5 bases at V and 7 bases at J, with 11 bases between. This CDR3 is built from 13 residues. Germline CDR1 reads SGHTA; CDR2 reads FQGNSA. The DNA for the CDR3 is TGTGCCAGCAGCGCACAAAGGGGCGGGGAGCTGTTTTTT. It yields the protein CASSAQRGGELFF.

The CDR3 sequence: CAWSRDRVVGETQYF. CDR3 coding DNA: TGTGCCTGGAGCCGGGACAGGGTGGTCGGCGAGACCCAGTACTTC. The rearrangement joins TRBV30 to TRBJ2-5, with 9 positions matching TRBD1. Per germline, CDR1 GTSNPN and CDR2 SVGIG (reference sequence). With 3 bases clipped from V and 5 bases from J, the junction kept 10 bases outside the gene matches. This CDR3 is built from 15 residues.

The chain uses TRBV29-1 and TRBJ2-3, with 7 nucleotides matching TRBD2. The CDR3 is made up of 14 amino acids. V lost 4 bases, J lost 3 bases, and 7 bases stayed unmatched. CDR1 is SQVTM and CDR2 is ANQGSEA in the germline V gene. This chain's CDR3 is CSVGTRSGTDTQYF. Written as DNA, the CDR3 is TGCAGCGTTGGGACTAGATCTGGGACAGATACGCAGTATTTT.

V usage is TRBV5-1 and J usage is TRBJ2-7; D might be TRBD1 (6 bases). The CDR3 extends over 14 amino acids. Germline CDR1 is SGHRS and CDR2 is YFSETQ. Trimming took off 7 bases at V and 3 bases at J, with 17 bases between the two ends. CDR3 bases: TGCGCCAGCCCCCTGGGACAACTCAGCTACGAGCAGTACTTC. The encoded protein is CASPLGQLSYEQYF.

The rearrangement uses TRBV27 and TRBJ2-5; D remains ambiguous. Trimming pared 4 bases from V and 2 bases from J, leaving 2 bases between. There are 11 residues in the CDR3. Germline V gives CDR1 MNHEY, CDR2 SMNVEV (reference sequence). The CDR3 reads CASSWQETQYF. Written as DNA, the CDR3 is TGTGCCAGCAGTTGGCAAGAGACCCAGTACTTC.

The chain has TRBV6-6 and TRBJ1-3; 7 bases are shared with TRBD1. Germline V lookup: CDR1 MNHNY, CDR2 SVGAGI (reference sequence). The CDR3 sequence is 15 residues long. The V segment lost 6 bases and the J segment 2 bases; nucleotides outside the gene matches: 7. CDR3 residues: CASRRTTGAGNTIYF. Here the CDR3 DNA reads TGTGCCAGCAGGCGGACAACAGGGGCTGGAAACACCATATATTTT.

This rearrangement joins TRBV29-1 to TRBJ2-1, with 9 nucleotides matching TRBD2. The length of the CDR3 is 11 residues. The V gene's germline CDR1 is SQVTM and CDR2 ANQGSEA. V lost 4 bases to trimming and J lost 10 bases; unmatched junction nucleotides: 2. The CDR3 protein is CSVVSGREQFF. The CDR3 DNA reads TGCAGCGTTGTAAGCGGGAGGGAGCAGTTCTTC.

The rearrangement joins TRBV5-6 to TRBJ2-2; 9 bases are a match to TRBD2. The trim removed 4 bases at V and 3 bases at J, leaving 7 bases unmatched. Germline V CDR1 and CDR2: SGHDT, YYEEEE. The CDR3 totals 16 residues. The CDR3 reads CASSIFSGSDTGELFF. As DNA, the CDR3 is TGTGCCAGCAGCATATTTAGCGGGAGTGACACCGGGGAGCTGTTTTTT.